This T cell receptor beta chain is drawn from a study of radiotherapy plus CTLA-4 blockade in lung cancer. Study in general: Objective responses emerged in around a sixth of patients, and about 30% attained disease control. General study results and limits: Strongest reported response predictors: early blood clone changes and post-radiation interferon-beta. Following radiotherapy plus ipilimumab, tumor-derived TCR clones expanded in the blood.

With regard to this clone: The antigen remains unidentified.

Enrolled patients, whose metastatic non-small-cell lung cancer was chemo-refractory, received focal radiation plus CTLA-4 blockade with ipilimumab. Here immunoSEQ multiplex PCR was the method, and the copy in TCRdb shows in-frame clones only, minus some. The sample has around 59,000 clones; about 80% are singletons. The starting material was peripheral blood, obtained from a patient treated with radiotherapy plus ipilimumab. This TCR was sampled from a human donor with non-small cell lung cancer who had a partial response to radiotherapy plus ipilimumab.

The CDR3 DNA is TGTGCTAGTGGTTATGAGGAGCAGCCCCAGCATTTT. This gives the protein CASGYEEQPQHF. The chain couples TRBV12-5 to TRBJ1-5, with no clear D. The CDR3 spans 12 residues. Trimming cost V 4 bases and J 7 bases, with 8 bases left between them. Germline V gene sequence: CDR1 LGHNT, CDR2 FRNRAP.